This is a list of T cell receptor beta chains from one sample in a study of identical twins. Each CDR3 protein is one row after TCRdb ran MiXCR on the 5' RACE reads. The table includes some 630,000 distinct CDR3 sequences, just over 7% detected once. These data were also reused for a study on yellow fever vaccine responses in identical twins.

Sequenced material: PBMCs. The receptor set was obtained from a woman aged 18-35 years in good health. Both conserved end residues are part of each CDR3. D genes are given only for firm matches. Part of the rows lack a size; the others show once, few, many or a class for expanded clones.

TRBV20-1,.,.,TRBJ1-5,TGCAGTGCTAGAGAGGGCAGCCATAGCAATCAGCCCCAGCATTTT,CSAREGSHSNQPQHF
TRBV14,.,many,TRBJ2-3,TGTGCCAGCAGCCAAGAGGGAATAGCGGACTTCACAGATACGCAGTATTTT,CASSQEGIADFTDTQYF
TRBV3-1,.,.,TRBJ1-2,TGTGCCAGCAGCCAAGATACACAGACTCGTTATGGCTACACCTTC,CASSQDTQTRYGYTF
TRBV3-1,TRBD1,many,TRBJ2-1,TGTGCCAGCAGCCGACAGGGTCCCTACAATGAGCAGTTCTTC,CASSRQGPYNEQFF
TRBV5-1,.,.,TRBJ1-2,TGCGCCAGCCGAGAGGGATGGGACGTTTGGGGCTACACCTTC,CASREGWDVWGYTF
TRBV27,.,.,TRBJ2-4,TGTGCCAGCAGTTTATCCTCCTCCAGGGGGGAGGTCAAAAACATTCAGTACTTC,CASSLSSSRGEVKNIQYF
TRBV4-2,.,few,TRBJ2-4,TGTGCCAGCAGCCAAGTTTCGGGGCTTAGGGCCAAAAACATTCAGTACTTC,CASSQVSGLRAKNIQYF
TRBV29-1,.,few,TRBJ2-7,TGCAGCGTAACGGGCGATCAGTCCACCTACGAGCAGTACTTC,CSVTGDQSTYEQYF
TRBV7-8,TRBD2,few,TRBJ2-1,TGTGCCAGCGAGGGAGGGAACAATGAGCAGTTCTTC,CASEGGNNEQFF
TRBV4-2,.,many,TRBJ2-2,TGTGCCAGCAGCCAGCGGCTCGGGGCCCACACCGGGGAGCTGTTTTTT,CASSQRLGAHTGELFF
TRBV4-1,.,many,TRBJ2-1,TGCGCCAGCAGCCCCCCGGGGGGACAGATCTCCTACAATGAGCAGTTCTTC,CASSPPGGQISYNEQFF
TRBV12-3/TRBV12-4,TRBD1,many,TRBJ1-5,TGTGCCAGCAGTTTGGGGACAGGGGCGCCGAAGGAGCCCCAGCATTTT,CASSLGTGAPKEPQHF
TRBV29-1,.,many,TRBJ1-1,TGCAGCTTCCGGACCGTACCGAACACTGAAGCTTTCTTT,CSFRTVPNTEAFF
TRBV29-1,.,.,TRBJ2-7,TGCAGCGTTGAAGGGGAGACAGGATCTACCTACGAGCAGTACTTC,CSVEGETGSTYEQYF
TRBV2,.,many,TRBJ1-3,TGTGCCAGCAGTGAGAGGCCTTGGCAGCTCTCTGGAAACACCATATATTTT,CASSERPWQLSGNTIYF
TRBV2,TRBD1,many,TRBJ1-1,TGTGCCAATGGACAGGGGAGAACTGAAGCTTTCTTT,CANGQGRTEAFF
TRBV20-1,.,few,TRBJ2-5,TGCAGTGCTAGAGATTGGGAGACCCAGTACTTC,CSARDWETQYF
TRBV7-7,TRBD1,few,TRBJ2-5,TGTGCCAGCAGCTTAACCCTCGACAGGGCCCAAGAGACCCAGTACTTC,CASSLTLDRAQETQYF
TRBV3-1,TRBD1,.,TRBJ2-2,TGTGCCAGCAGCCAAGATGCCAGGGGGCCTAACACCGGGGAGCTGTTTTTT,CASSQDARGPNTGELFF
TRBV7-9,.,.,TRBJ2-5,TGTGCCAGCAGCTTTTTTGGTATGGAGACCCAGTACTTC,CASSFFGMETQYF
TRBV5-1,.,.,TRBJ2-6,TGCGCCAGCAGCACCGGACCGCAGGCGACCTCTGGGGCCAACGTCCTGACTTTC,CASSTGPQATSGANVLTF
TRBV7-9,.,.,TRBJ2-1,TGTGCCAGCAGCTTAGGAGGGGTATCAGATGAGCAGTTCTTC,CASSLGGVSDEQFF
TRBV7-9,.,.,TRBJ1-4,TGTGCCAGCAGCTTCCGGGATACAAATGAAAAACTGTTTTTT,CASSFRDTNEKLFF
TRBV3-1,.,.,TRBJ2-7,TGTGCCAGCAGTCCCCCCGAGGGCGAGCAGTACTTC,CASSPPEGEQYF
TRBV2,.,few,TRBJ2-7,TGTGCCAGCAGTAGTCGGGGCTCTGTTGGTACCGAGCAGTACTTC,CASSSRGSVGTEQYF
TRBV4-2,.,many,TRBJ2-3,TGTGCCAGCAGCCAAGATCGGAAGGATACGCAGTATTTT,CASSQDRKDTQYF
TRBV27,TRBD1,few,TRBJ2-1,TGTGCCAGCAGTTTAAAAGGCAGGGGGTATGGTGAGCAGTTCTTC,CASSLKGRGYGEQFF
TRBV14,.,few,TRBJ2-4,TGTGCCAGCAGCCAAGATTTCGGAGGAAACATTCAGTACTTC,CASSQDFGGNIQYF